This T cell receptor beta chain came from a study of Graves' ophthalmopathy and Graves' hyperthyroidism. Overall study results and limits: The majority of expanded thyroid clonotypes above 0.001 frequency also occurred in blood. Its predictions of ophthalmopathy progression gave the model roughly 71% sensitivity and approximately 72% specificity.

This clonotype showed up many times. What it binds is not known. Per the germline V gene, CDR1 is MNHEY and CDR2 is SVGAGI. V was pared by 2 bases and J by 2 bases, with 16 bases between. The CDR3 totals 16 residues. The authors amplified TCR beta CDR3 regions, and they did so from RNA transcripts for repertoire sequencing. First-round RT-PCR employed HTBI primers, with a second-round multiplex PCR after it. TCRdb ran MiXCR on the multiplex PCR reads and lists one entry per CDR3 protein. The sample gives 350,000 to 400,000 distinct CDR3 sequences, approximately 20% of which show up once; 1.6% is in the top ten. In donors with ophthalmopathy, activity was moderate-to-severe, with CAS ≥3, NOSPECS ≥4 and duration under 3 months. Symptoms, serum thyroxine and TRAb, thyroid ultrasound, and orbital computed tomography formed the diagnostic basis.

Sequenced input: peripheral blood. The V and J genes are TRBV6-5 and TRBJ2-7, with D tentatively TRBD2 (6 bases). The receptor's source is a woman aged 18-29 years with Graves' ophthalmopathy. CDR3 region: CASSYTPTGGTYEQYF. The CDR3 region has the DNA TGTGCCAGCAGTTACACTCCGACCGGGGGAACCTACGAGCAGTACTTC.